These 2 T cell receptor beta chains share one sample of origin, sequenced in a study of CD8+ T cells in alopecia areata. After isolation, RNA underwent reverse transcription to generate cDNA as the sequencing template. TCRdb keeps only in-frame clones here, not all; method: immunoSEQ multiplex PCR. The sample contains about 180,000 clones, around 71% of which appear only once. The source material was CD8+ T cells sorted from blood, sampled at week 0. Receptor source: a human donor with alopecia areata.

The chain couples TRBV4-1 to TRBJ2-1; D is undetermined. The germline gives CDR1 MGHRA, CDR2 YSYEKL. V lost 0 bases and J lost 10, with 16 bases in between. The CDR3 totals 15 residues. CDR3 nucleotide sequence: TGCGCCAGCAGCCAAGAAATGGTGCGTTCACTAGAGCAGTTCTTC. Translated: CASSQEMVRSLEQFF.

The chain uses TRBV10-3 and TRBJ1-2; tentative D call: TRBD1 (5 bases). Germline V lookup: CDR1 ENHRY, CDR2 SYGVKD. Trimming cost V 2 bases and J 5 bases, with 12 bases left between them. The CDR3 runs to 14 residues. CDR3 in amino acids: CAISEVAGRYGYTF. For the CDR3, the DNA is TGTGCCATCAGTGAGGTAGCGGGGCGTTATGGCTACACCTTC.